The 29 T cell receptor beta chains below were found in one sample sequenced in a study of blood T cells in healthy people across ages. Using a J-beta primer mix together with a sample-barcoded 5' primer, a second PCR was run for about 6 to 11 cycles. TCRdb fed the 5' RACE reads into MiXCR, producing one record per CDR3 protein. The profile covers fewer than 900,000 distinct CDR3 sequences, with more than 40% appearing a single time and 30% to 35% taken by the ten largest. Sequencing was carried out using blood. The receptors here all came from a woman between 55 and 75 years old in good health.

The chain couples TRBV21-1 to TRBJ2-1; TRBD2 was called by the table and not checked on the DNA. TRBV21-1 is tagged as a pseudogene. The CDR3 covers 15 residues. The CDR3 DNA is TGTGCCAGCAGAGGGACTAGCGTAGCCCACAATGAGCAGTTCTTC. Translating gives CASRGTSVAHNEQFF.

The chain couples TRBV20-1 to TRBJ2-1; TRBD2 agrees at 7 bases. The CDR3 loop spans 14 amino acids. The J segment lost 4 bases and the V segment lost 3 bases, leaving 6 bases of the junction unmatched. The germline V gene encodes CDR1 DFQATT and CDR2 SNEGSKA (reference sequence). CDR3 sequence (DNA): TGCAGTGCTAGCTCTAGCGGTTTTTACAATGAGCAGTTCTTC. Encoded protein: CSASSSGFYNEQFF.

In this sample, this clonotype turned up a few times. The chain joins TRBV20-1 to TRBJ1-1, with TRBD1 as a possible D gene (5 bases). This CDR3 is 14 amino acids long. CDR1 is DFQATT, CDR2 SNEGSKA, per germline (reference sequence). The ends were cut back, 2 bases at V and 6 bases at J, with 16 bases in the middle. CDR3 DNA sequence: TGCAGTGCTAGACCCCGGGGCTCGACCGCTGAAGCTTTCTTT. Translation gives CSARPRGSTAEAFF.

The chain is built from TRBV20-1 and TRBJ2-2; TRBD2 might be the D (5 bases). The CDR3 sequence is 20 residues long. Germline V gene data show CDR1 as DFQATT and CDR2 as SNEGSKA (reference sequence). Trimming took off 0 bases at V and 0 bases at J, with 23 bases between the two ends. The CDR3 nucleotides read TGCAGTGCTAGAGAGGTTCCGGCGGGCGGTATCGGCGCGAACACCGGGGAGCTGTTTTTT. Residues: CSAREVPAGGIGANTGELFF.

This chain connects TRBV7-9 to TRBJ2-5; D may be TRBD1 (5 bases). The CDR3 length is 11 residues. Looked up from germline, CDR1 is SEHNR and CDR2 is FQNEAQ (reference sequence). The V end was cut by 7 bases, the J end by 5 bases, with 8 bases between. This CDR3 reads CASTRQETQYF. The CDR3 bases are TGTGCCAGCACCAGACAGGAGACCCAGTACTTC. Using reference TRBV7-9 and TRBJ2-5 for the parts outside the CDR3, the full variable domain is DTGVSQNPRHKITKRGQNVTFRCDPISEHNRLYWYRQTLGQGPEFLTYFQNEAQLEKSRLLSDRFSAERPKGSFSTLEIQRTEQGDSAMYLCASTRQETQYFGPGTRLLVL.

The chain recombines TRBV2 with TRBJ1-1; D call uncertain. The CDR3 is 14 residues long. V lost 4 bases, J lost 1 base, and 10 bases lay in between. Per the germline V gene, CDR1 is SNHLY and CDR2 is FYNNEI. The CDR3 region is CASSAQQRNTEAFF. The CDR3 nucleotides are TGTGCCAGCAGTGCCCAACAGCGGAACACTGAAGCTTTCTTT. The complete variable domain, with remaining parts taken from reference TRBV2 and TRBJ1-1, reads EPEVTQTPSHQVTQMGQEVILRCVPISNHLYFYWYRQILGQKVEFLVSFYNNEISEKSEIFDDQFSVERPDGSNFTLKIRSTKLEDSAMYFCASSAQQRNTEAFFGQGTRLTVV.

This rearrangement joins TRBV7-2 to TRBJ2-5; 7 bases map to TRBD2. The length of the CDR3 is 15 residues. Germline V gene data show CDR1 as SGHTA and CDR2 as FQGNSA. V dropped 2 bases and J dropped 5; count of bases not matched to a gene: 8. In nucleotides, the CDR3 is TGTGCCAGCAGCTTATTGGGGGGGGATCGGGAGACCCAGTACTTC. Translated: CASSLLGGDRETQYF.

In the case of this clonotype: A much larger clone differs from this one at a single base, so this may be a read error. The CDR3 nucleotides read TGTGCCAGCAGCCAACCTCTGGGGACAGGGGTTAAGGAGACCCAGTACTTC. It codes for CASSQPLGTGVKETQYF. The genes are TRBV4-2 and TRBJ2-5, with 10 bases fitting TRBD1. The germline CDR1 and CDR2 sequences are LGHNA and YNFKEQ. CDR3 size: 17 residues. V was clipped by 2 bases and J by 5 bases; unmatched bases: 11.

The genes are TRBV9 and TRBJ1-3; TRBD1 aligns across 7 bases. J gave up 2 bases and V 6 bases, and 5 bases lay outside the gene matches. In germline, CDR1 is SGDLS, CDR2 YYNGEE. CDR3 size: 14 residues. CDR3 protein: CASTTGYAGNTIYF. For the CDR3, the DNA is TGTGCCAGCACGACAGGGTATGCTGGAAACACCATATATTTT.

The chain couples TRBV9 to TRBJ2-7, with TRBD1 matching over 8 bases. CDR3 size: 14 residues. Germline V gives CDR1 SGDLS, CDR2 YYNGEE. The V gene end was trimmed by 1 base and the J gene end by 7 bases; junction bases not matched to a gene: 7. CDR3 DNA: TGTGCCAGCAGCGTAAGTGGACAGGGCGATGAGCAGTACTTC. It codes for CASSVSGQGDEQYF.

The rearrangement joins TRBV6-2 or TRBV6-3 to TRBJ2-1, with a tentative D call TRBD2 (6 bases). The V gene's germline CDR1 is MNHEY and CDR2 SVGEGT. This CDR3 has 12 residues. CDR3 bases: TGTGGCTCCGGGACTTCCTACAATGAGCAGTTCTTC. The encoded protein is CGSGTSYNEQFF.

This clonotype came up a few times. CDR3 DNA sequence: TGCGCCAGCAGCCAAGGGGCTAGCGGGAGTTTGGCAGATACGCAGTATTTT. This gives the protein CASSQGASGSLADTQYF. J is TRBJ2-3 and V is TRBV4-3; 10 bases match TRBD2. Losses at the gene ends were 1 base for V and 4 bases for J; bases not matched to a gene: 8. In germline, CDR1 is LGHNA, CDR2 YSLEER. This CDR3 is 17 amino acids long.

This clonotype has a count of ten or more. CDR3 in amino acids: CASSQDGTHPNYGYTF. In DNA, the CDR3 is TGTGCCAGCAGCCAAGATGGGACCCATCCCAACTATGGCTACACCTTC. The J gene is TRBJ1-2, the V gene TRBV4-2; weak D call: TRBD1 (5 bases). CDR1 LGHNA and CDR2 YNFKEQ come from the germline V gene. This CDR3 region has 16 residues. The V end was cut by 0 bases, the J end by 2 bases, with 13 bases between.

This clonotype showed up just a few times. This chain uses TRBV10-3 with TRBJ2-7; D is possibly TRBD2 (5 bases). The CDR3 is 13 residues long. Germline V gives CDR1 ENHRY, CDR2 SYGVKD. V lost 4 bases and J 1 base, leaving 8 bases between the germline ends. The CDR3 DNA follows: TGTGCCATCAGTGGTGAGGGATCCTACGAGCAGTACTTC. It specifies CAISGEGSYEQYF.

The chain carries TRBV7-2 and TRBJ2-1; maybe TRBD1 (6 bases). The better agreement between TRBJ2-7 and the DNA end casts doubt on the J call. Germline CDR1 is SGHTA and CDR2 is FQGNSA. The CDR3 totals 16 residues. The DNA of the CDR3 is TGTGCCAGCAGCCTAGATAGGCCAGGGGCCTACAATGAGCAGTACTTC. It is translated as CASSLDRPGAYNEQYF.

The chain employs TRBV6-2 or TRBV6-3 and TRBJ2-7; D is possibly TRBD1 or TRBD2 (6 bases each). Germline CDR1 and CDR2: MNHEY and SVGEGT. The CDR3 extends over 15 amino acids. Trimming took off 4 bases at V and 0 bases at J, with 13 bases between the two ends. CDR3 protein: CASSFGGGLSYEQYF. The CDR3 DNA follows: TGTGCCAGCAGTTTCGGGGGCGGCCTCTCCTACGAGCAGTACTTC.

The chain couples TRBV28 to TRBJ2-3, with D perhaps matching TRBD2 (6 bases). The V gene's germline CDR1 is MDHEN and CDR2 SYDVKM. CDR3 size: 17 residues. V was trimmed by 3 bases and J by 5 bases, leaving 21 bases between them. The CDR3 is CASSFGRGSGPRDTQYF. The CDR3 bases are TGTGCCAGCAGTTTTGGGCGGGGATCCGGGCCGAGAGATACGCAGTATTTT.

The chain uses TRBV24-1 and TRBJ1-2; D is perhaps TRBD1 (5 bases). Trimming left V 3 bases short and J 0 bases short, with 7 bases between. CDR3 length: 14 residues. Germline assignment: CDR1 KGHDR and CDR2 SFDVKD. Here the CDR3 DNA reads TGTGCCACCAGTGATATGGACACTAACTATGGCTACACCTTC. Protein: CATSDMDTNYGYTF.

This chain links TRBV12-3 or TRBV12-4 with TRBJ2-1, with 12 bases lining up with TRBD2. This CDR3 comprises 20 residues. V lost 5 bases to trimming and J lost 0 bases; unmatched junction nucleotides: 14. The CDR3 loop reads CASSGETSGRWGSSYNEQFF. The DNA for the CDR3 is TGTGCCAGCAGTGGTGAGACTAGCGGGAGATGGGGGTCCTCCTACAATGAGCAGTTCTTC.

The V gene is TRBV10-3, the J gene TRBJ2-1, with TRBD1 matching over 11 bases. Matching the DNA end better, TRBJ2-7 makes the J call doubtful. CDR1 and CDR2 from the germline V gene are ENHRY and SYGVKD. The length of the CDR3 is 15 residues. The CDR3 DNA sequence: TGTGCCATCAGTCAGTGGGACAGGGGGTACAATGAGCAGTACTTC. Protein sequence: CAISQWDRGYNEQYF.

The chain combines TRBV2 with TRBJ2-5, with 12 bases that match TRBD2. Germline V lookup: CDR1 SNHLY, CDR2 FYNNEI. The CDR3 extends over 15 amino acids. V dropped 6 bases and J dropped 3; count of bases not matched to a gene: 5. The CDR3 spells CASRNRLAGEETQYF. The CDR3 bases are TGTGCCAGCAGGAACCGACTAGCGGGAGAAGAGACCCAGTACTTC.

This chain links TRBV7-9 with TRBJ2-1; the match to TRBD2 covers 9 bases. The V gene end was trimmed by 2 bases and the J gene end by 8 bases; junction bases not matched to a gene: 10. The CDR3 spans 16 residues. Germline values: CDR1 SEHNR, CDR2 FQNEAQ (reference sequence). The CDR3 sequence is CASSLFSSGAQDEQFF. CDR3 DNA sequence: TGTGCCAGCAGCTTATTCTCTAGCGGGGCTCAAGATGAGCAGTTCTTC. Full variable domain (rest looked up from reference TRBV7-9 and TRBJ2-1): DTGVSQNPRHKITKRGQNVTFRCDPISEHNRLYWYRQTLGQGPEFLTYFQNEAQLEKSRLLSDRFSAERPKGSFSTLEIQRTEQGDSAMYLCASSLFSSGAQDEQFFGPGTRLTVL.

This chain links TRBV6-6 with TRBJ1-4, with TRBD1 matching 11 bases. CDR3 size: 16 residues. Germline V gene data show CDR1 as MNHNY and CDR2 as SVGAGI (reference sequence). V gave up 0 bases and J gave up 8 bases; unmatched junction bases: 5. CDR3 nucleotide sequence: TGTGCCAGCAGTTACTCCGGACAGGGGGCAAGGGAAAAACTGTTTTTT. Its protein is CASSYSGQGAREKLFF.

The table lists this clonotype with many counts. The genes are TRBV7-9 and TRBJ2-5; 10 bases are a match to TRBD1. The CDR3 has 13 residues. Germline assignment: CDR1 SEHNR and CDR2 FQNEAQ (reference sequence). The V and J ends lost 6 bases and 5 bases, in that order; junction bases with no gene match: 3. The CDR3 protein is CASSRTGGETQYF. The CDR3 DNA reads TGTGCCAGCAGTCGGACAGGGGGTGAGACCCAGTACTTC.

The chain uses TRBV20-1 and TRBJ1-5; D perhaps matches TRBD1 (5 bases). This CDR3 spans 13 amino acids. CDR1 is DFQATT and CDR2 is SNEGSKA in the germline V gene (reference sequence). Deletions cut 6 bases from V and 3 bases from J, with 12 bases between. The CDR3 nucleotides read TGCAGTGCCATACAGGTACCCAATCAGCCCCAGCATTTT. Protein sequence: CSAIQVPNQPQHF.

The chain couples TRBV10-3 to TRBJ2-1; TRBD2 might be the D (5 bases). Per the germline V gene, CDR1 is ENHRY and CDR2 is SYGVKD. The CDR3 length is 16 residues. V lost 7 bases and J 0 bases, leaving 16 bases between the germline ends. This CDR3 is CAIMSSSASSYNEQFF. The CDR3 DNA sequence: TGTGCCATCATGTCTAGCTCGGCGAGCTCCTACAATGAGCAGTTCTTC.

The chain links TRBV5-1 to TRBJ2-7; TRBD2 aligns across 11 bases. The V segment lost 4 bases and the J segment 2 bases; nucleotides outside the gene matches: 2. The germline CDR1 and CDR2 sequences are SGHRS and YFSETQ. This CDR3 is 14 amino acids long. CDR3 loop: CASSPTSGAYEQYF. The CDR3 DNA is TGCGCCAGCAGCCCGACTAGCGGGGCCTACGAGCAGTACTTC.

This clonotype was detected many times. CDR3 bases: TGCAGTGCTGTAAAAGGGACTAGCGAGTACAATGAGCAGTTCTTC. Protein product: CSAVKGTSEYNEQFF. J is TRBJ2-1 and V is TRBV20-1, with TRBD2 matching 10 bases. CDR1 is DFQATT and CDR2 is SNEGSKA in the germline V gene (reference sequence). Trimming took 5 bases from V and 4 from J; bases not matched to a gene: 8. The CDR3 has 15 residues.

This clonotype was counted between two and nine times. The rearrangement links TRBV28 to TRBJ2-7; TRBD2 agrees at 7 bases. V gave up 6 bases and J gave up 6 bases; unmatched junction bases: 5. This CDR3 has 12 residues. Germline lookup yields CDR1 MDHEN and CDR2 SYDVKM. The CDR3 here is CASRAGVGEQYF. The CDR3 nucleotides read TGTGCCAGCAGGGCGGGAGTCGGCGAGCAGTACTTC.